The 27 T cell receptor beta chains reported below all come from one sample, sequenced in a study of blood T cell repertoires in COVID-19. Sequencing used immunoSEQ multiplex PCR; TCRdb keeps in-frame clones, though not all of them. Counted here are around 250,000 clones, about nine tenths occurring once; the ten biggest clones make up around 15%. Sequenced material: PBMCs or T cells enriched from blood (not recorded which). These receptors were taken from a young man who had recovered from COVID-19.

V usage is TRBV10-3 and J usage is TRBJ1-2; TRBD1 matches at 12 bases. Trimming at V came to 2 bases and at J to 4 bases, leaving 11 bases not matched to a gene. The CDR3 totals 18 residues. Per germline, CDR1 ENHRY and CDR2 SYGVKD. The CDR3 loop reads CAISEPRDRGRVGYGYTF. CDR3 nucleotides: TGTGCCATCAGTGAGCCCCGGGACAGGGGGCGGGTAGGCTATGGCTACACCTTC.

In regard to this clone: Other DNA sequences of this sample code for an identical CDR3. The rearrangement joins TRBV30 to TRBJ1-1; 7 nucleotides agree with TRBD1. Germline CDR1 GTSNPN, CDR2 SVGIG (reference sequence). This CDR3 is built from 13 residues. J lost 2 bases, V lost 3 bases, and 3 bases had no gene match. In DNA form, the CDR3 reads TGTGCCTGGAGCCGGGACAGTAACACTGAAGCTTTCTTT. It codes for CAWSRDSNTEAFF.

The chain has TRBV19 and TRBJ1-2; no reliable D call. The CDR3 is made up of 17 amino acids. Trimming shortened V by 1 base and J by 4 bases, and 19 bases separated the two germline ends. Germline CDR1 reads LNHDA; CDR2 reads SQIVND (reference sequence). The CDR3 spells CASSIVSGRQRGYGYTF. In nucleotides, the CDR3 is TGTGCCAGTAGTATAGTCTCCGGACGCCAACGGGGCTATGGCTACACCTTC.

CDR3 sequence (DNA): TGTGCCAGCAGCGCGATCGTAGCGGGGGGGTTCCAGGAGACCCAGTACTTC. It is translated as CASSAIVAGGFQETQYF. J is TRBJ2-5 and V is TRBV7-9; TRBD2 matches 11 bases. Germline V gene lookup returns CDR1 SEHNR and CDR2 FQNEAQ (reference sequence). The CDR3 has 17 amino acids. Unmatched junction bases numbered 13, after V lost 5 bases and J lost 5 bases.

This clone was seen only a few times. V and J are TRBV18 and TRBJ2-1; D is undetermined. CDR3 length: 11 residues. The germline V gene has CDR1 KGHSH and CDR2 LQKENI. V lost 5 bases and J 7 bases, leaving 6 bases between the germline ends. Here the CDR3 reads CASSISNEQFF. The CDR3 region has the DNA TGTGCCAGCTCAATTAGTAATGAGCAGTTCTTC.

The chain is built from TRBV10-3 and TRBJ2-1, with 7 positions matching TRBD1. CDR1 and CDR2 (germline): ENHRY, SYGVKD. Trimming at V came to 7 bases and at J to 1 base, leaving 10 bases not matched to a gene. This CDR3 has 16 residues. CDR3 sequence reads: CAITSGQDHSYNEQFF. DNA of the CDR3: TGTGCCATCACTTCCGGACAGGACCATTCCTACAATGAGCAGTTCTTC.

This chain uses TRBV10-3 with TRBJ2-3; 11 bases align to TRBD2. The junction had 8 bases not matched to a gene; V was cut back by 0 bases and J by 3 bases. Germline V gene sequence: CDR1 ENHRY, CDR2 SYGVKD. This CDR3 comprises 18 residues. Written as DNA, the CDR3 is TGTGCCATCAGTGAGTCGTTAGCGGGAGGGCCCCCGACAGATACGCAGTATTTT. Amino acid sequence: CAISESLAGGPPTDTQYF.

The chain couples TRBV28 to TRBJ2-1, with 8 bases identical to TRBD2. The germline V gene encodes CDR1 MDHEN and CDR2 SYDVKM. V gave up 4 bases and J gave up 2 bases; unmatched junction bases: 7. CDR3 length: 16 residues. DNA for the CDR3: TGTGCCAGCAGTTCTCTCGGGACTAGAGCCTACAATGAGCAGTTCTTC. This translates into CASSSLGTRAYNEQFF.

V gene TRBV5-1 combines with J gene TRBJ1-1; 7 bases are a match to TRBD1. Germline V CDR1 and CDR2: SGHRS, YFSETQ. Losses at the gene ends were 4 bases for V and 5 bases for J; bases not matched to a gene: 11. The CDR3 has 15 residues. CDR3 nucleotide sequence: TGCGCCAGCAGCCCGACACAGGGGTGGGGGACTGAAGCTTTCTTT. Translating gives CASSPTQGWGTEAFF.

This chain uses TRBV10-3 with TRBJ2-1; possibly TRBD2 for D (7 bases). CDR1 ENHRY and CDR2 SYGVKD come from the germline V gene. Trimming took 10 bases from V and 5 from J, leaving 15 bases between them. The CDR3 runs 13 residues. For the CDR3, the DNA is TGTGCCACCGAGGGGGGGGCCAACAATGAGCAGTTCTTC. It encodes CATEGGANNEQFF.

The sample holds one count of this clone. The rearrangement uses TRBV20-1 and TRBJ1-5; D is unresolved. V lost 3 bases and J lost 6, with 15 bases in between. The germline gives CDR1 DFQATT, CDR2 SNEGSKA (reference sequence). CDR3 length: 14 amino acids. The CDR3 sequence is CSASKNSGAQPQHF. The CDR3 DNA follows: TGCAGTGCTAGTAAGAATTCGGGAGCTCAGCCCCAGCATTTT.

The chain employs TRBV27 and TRBJ2-5; perhaps TRBD2 as D (6 bases). The V end lost 6 bases, the J end lost 5 bases, and 22 bases lay between the germline ends. The V gene's germline CDR1 is MNHEY and CDR2 SMNVEV (reference sequence). The length of the CDR3 is 16 residues. The DNA of the CDR3 is TGTGCCAGCAGCAAACTAGGGGTGGGAGGAGGCGAGACCCAGTACTTC. Translated: CASSKLGVGGGETQYF.

The chain links TRBV4-2 to TRBJ2-2; D might be TRBD2 (5 bases). The CDR3 runs to 17 residues. Trimming took 1 base from V and 0 from J, leaving 12 bases between them. The germline CDR1 and CDR2 sequences are LGHNA and YNFKEQ. DNA for the CDR3: TGTGCCAGCAGCCAAGGTGCCGGACTCGCGAACACCGGGGAGCTGTTTTTT. Amino acids: CASSQGAGLANTGELFF.

As to this clone: Other nucleotide sequences from this sample produce the same CDR3. The CDR3 nucleotides read TGTGCCAGCAGCTCGACTAGCGGGGTCACAGATACGCAGTATTTT. It translates to CASSSTSGVTDTQYF. The chain couples TRBV7-2 to TRBJ2-3; 11 nucleotides agree with TRBD2. This CDR3 is 15 amino acids long. V shed 4 bases and J 2 bases; nucleotides not matched to a gene: 2. Germline values: CDR1 SGHTA, CDR2 FQGNSA.

The chain carries TRBV28 and TRBJ1-1; possible D gene TRBD1, 5 bases. V was clipped by 5 bases and J by 6 bases, with 10 bases between them. Germline V CDR1 and CDR2: MDHEN, SYDVKM. CDR3 length: 12 amino acids. CDR3 residues: CASSTRVSEAFF. The CDR3 region has the DNA TGTGCCAGCAGTACCAGGGTTTCTGAAGCTTTCTTT.

The CDR3 loop reads CASSFQLAGGQETQYF. The DNA for the CDR3 is TGTGCCAGCAGCTTCCAGCTAGCGGGCGGCCAAGAGACCCAGTACTTC. V is TRBV11-2 and J is TRBJ2-5, with 8 bases matching TRBD2. The length of the CDR3 is 16 residues. The J segment lost 1 base and the V segment lost 3 bases, leaving 7 bases of the junction unmatched. The germline gives CDR1 SGHAT, CDR2 FQNNGV.

The chain combines TRBV30 with TRBJ2-1; 10 nucleotides line up with TRBD1. This CDR3 contains 17 residues. The germline CDR1 and CDR2 sequences are GTSNPN and SVGIG (reference sequence). V lost 8 bases, J lost 1 base, and 14 bases stayed unmatched. CDR3 nucleotide sequence: TGTGCCCGTGACCGGGACAGGGGACTAGTATCCTACAATGAGCAGTTCTTC. This sequence encodes CARDRDRGLVSYNEQFF.

This sequence joins TRBV19 and TRBJ2-7; D is perhaps TRBD2 (6 bases). CDR1 and CDR2 (germline): LNHDA, SQIVND (reference sequence). The V end was cut by 1 base, the J end by 5 bases, with 21 bases between. The CDR3 totals 17 residues. CDR3 region: CASSIAYRIHTGDEQYF. For the CDR3, the DNA is TGTGCCAGTAGTATAGCCTATCGGATCCATACGGGGGACGAGCAGTACTTC.

The rearrangement uses TRBV10-3 and TRBJ2-1; 10 positions match TRBD2. Looked up from germline, CDR1 is ENHRY and CDR2 is SYGVKD. CDR3 size: 15 residues. V shed 5 bases, J shed 5 bases, and the junction held 6 bases outside the gene matches. The chain's CDR3 is CAISSGTSADNEQFF. The DNA of the CDR3 is TGTGCCATCAGTTCCGGGACTAGCGCAGACAATGAGCAGTTCTTC.

In regard to this clone: In the same sample, other DNA sequences code for this CDR3. J is TRBJ1-2 and V is TRBV30; D unresolved. Trimming left V 0 bases short and J 4 bases short, with 6 bases between. The CDR3 consists of 12 residues. Germline CDR1 is GTSNPN and CDR2 is SVGIG (reference sequence). The CDR3 is CAWSVSGYGYTF. The CDR3 DNA is TGTGCCTGGAGTGTTTCCGGCTATGGCTACACCTTC.

The V call is TRBV5-6, the J call TRBJ1-2; D may be TRBD1 (6 bases). CDR3 size: 15 residues. Germline lookup yields CDR1 SGHDT and CDR2 YYEEEE. V was shortened by 4 bases and J by 0 bases, with 13 bases between the two germline ends. In DNA form, the CDR3 reads TGTGCCAGCAGCCTAAGGGACATCCCTAACTATGGCTACACCTTC. The encoded protein is CASSLRDIPNYGYTF.

The chain employs TRBV7-9 and TRBJ1-1, with D hard to call. Trimming shortened V by 0 bases and J by 1 base, and 12 bases separated the two germline ends. The CDR3 spans 16 residues. Germline values: CDR1 SEHNR, CDR2 FQNEAQ (reference sequence). CDR3 region: CASSLAVFPRNTEAFF. The DNA of the CDR3 is TGTGCCAGCAGCTTAGCTGTGTTTCCTCGGAACACTGAAGCTTTCTTT.

The rearrangement joins TRBV15 to TRBJ2-7; a possible D gene is TRBD2 (6 bases). Germline-derived CDR1 and CDR2 are LNHNV and YYDKDF (reference sequence). The CDR3 is 12 residues long. Trimming stripped 3 bases from V and 12 bases from J, with 15 bases between. In DNA, the CDR3 is TGTGCCACCAGCAGGGACTACCGGTACACGTACTTC. This gives the protein CATSRDYRYTYF.

This sequence joins TRBV5-5 and TRBJ2-7, with 9 bases identical to TRBD2. Germline V gene sequence: CDR1 SGHKS, CDR2 YYEKEE (reference sequence). The CDR3 has 18 residues. Trimming took 1 base from V and 4 from J; bases not matched to a gene: 15. The CDR3 loop is CASSLSVIVAGASYEQYF. CDR3 bases: TGTGCCAGCAGCTTGTCTGTAATTGTAGCGGGGGCTTCGTACGAGCAGTACTTC.

This chain connects TRBV4-1 to TRBJ2-2, with 8 bases identical to TRBD2. V shed 0 bases, J shed 4 bases, and the junction held 4 bases outside the gene matches. Germline values: CDR1 MGHRA, CDR2 YSYEKL. This CDR3 has 16 residues. CDR3 bases: TGCGCCAGCAGCCAAGATCTCGGACTAGCCACCGGGGAGCTGTTTTTT. Its translation is CASSQDLGLATGELFF.

This clone was seen a few times. The genes are TRBV3-1 (or the pseudogene TRBV3-2) and TRBJ2-7; a weak D match, TRBD1 (5 bases). Germline V lookup: CDR1 LGHDT, CDR2 YNNKEL (reference sequence). V lost 0 bases and J 4 bases, leaving 10 bases between the germline ends. There are 14 residues in the CDR3. CDR3 in DNA: TGTGCCAGCAGCCAAGACCCCTGGACATACGAGCAGTACTTC. Amino acids: CASSQDPWTYEQYF.

The gene calls are TRBV27 and TRBJ1-4; D unresolved. The CDR3 contains 15 residues. Trimming shortened V by 5 bases and J by 5 bases, and 15 bases separated the two germline ends. Germline CDR1 and CDR2: MNHEY and SMNVEV (reference sequence). The CDR3: CASSLTWRGNEKLFF. As DNA, the CDR3 is TGTGCCAGCAGTCTTACTTGGCGAGGGAATGAAAAACTGTTTTTT.